The present T cell receptor beta chain was sequenced within a study of patients and donors after allogeneic stem cell transplantation. The CDR3 has 14 residues. Germline trimming cut 10 bases from V and 7 bases from J; bases unmatched to any gene: 10. One entry per CDR3 protein, called by TCRdb with MiXCR from the RT-PCR reads. This table has approximately 170,000 distinct CDR3 sequences, around 30% appearing once. The sequencing input was blood, either unsorted or a sorted T cell fraction (not recorded which). This rearrangement joins TRBV12-3 or TRBV12-4 to TRBJ2-1; 10 positions match TRBD2. The clonotype comes from a human donor who was either an allogeneic HSCT recipient or a stem cell or donor lymphocyte infusion donor (not recorded which). It is not recorded whose cells these are; they may come from a transplant donor. The CDR3 is CAISSGRRRNEQFF. CDR3 bases: TGTGCCATCTCTAGCGGGAGACGGAGGAATGAGCAGTTCTTC.